This passage covers 25 T cell receptor beta chains from one sample sequenced in a study of Ad26.COV2.S vaccination and SARS-CoV-2 variants. Stated treatment: about 20 received Ad26.COV2.S at low or high dose, single or two shots; about 5 received placebo; per-sample allocation not given. Following the first vaccine or placebo injection, samples were taken on day 63. Measured with immunoSEQ multiplex PCR; TCRdb has only the in-frame clones, and not every one. The table shows over 200,000 clones, with around nine tenths occurring only once. Material: peripheral blood, obtained in a trial of Ad26.COV2.S vaccine versus placebo. These receptors all come from a person aged 18-60 years who received the Ad26.COV2.S COVID-19 vaccine or a placebo.

J is TRBJ1-6 and V is TRBV14, with 7 positions matching TRBD1. Germline V gives CDR1 SGHDN, CDR2 FVKESK. The CDR3 runs to 16 residues. V shed 4 bases, J shed 9 bases, and the junction held 12 bases outside the gene matches. The CDR3 region is CASSPTGTARGSPLHF. CDR3 bases: TGTGCCAGCAGCCCCACAGGGACAGCGCGTGGTTCACCCCTCCACTTT.

This chain links TRBV7-8 with TRBJ2-1, with a tentative D call TRBD2 (5 bases). Trimming pared 7 bases from V and 0 bases from J, leaving 13 bases between. The V gene's germline CDR1 is SGHVS and CDR2 FQNEAQ. This CDR3 spans 15 amino acids. This chain's CDR3 is CASNPAASSYNEQFF. The CDR3 DNA reads TGTGCCAGCAACCCAGCGGCGAGCTCCTACAATGAGCAGTTCTTC. The full variable domain, rest sourced from reference TRBV7-8 and TRBJ2-1, is GAGVSQSPRYKVAKRGQDVALRCDPISGHVSLFWYQQALGQGPEFLTYFQNEAQLDKSGLPSDRFFAERPEGSVSTLKIQRTQQEDSAVYLCASNPAASSYNEQFFGPGTRLTVL.

The chain employs TRBV7-2 and TRBJ2-7, with D possibly TRBD1 on 6 matching bases. Germline CDR1 is SGHTA and CDR2 is FQGNSA. The CDR3 is made up of 14 amino acids. V gave up 5 bases and J gave up 2 bases, with 13 bases separating them. In nucleotides, the CDR3 is TGTGCCAGCAGCCCAAGGGACAACCCCTACGAGCAGTACTTC. It specifies CASSPRDNPYEQYF.

V is TRBV5-6 and J is TRBJ1-6; D is possibly TRBD1 (6 bases). The CDR3 runs 17 residues. The V end lost 4 bases, the J end lost 0 bases, and 14 bases lay between the germline ends. Germline CDR1 SGHDT, CDR2 YYEEEE. In DNA form, the CDR3 reads TGTGCCAGCAGCCGAATAGGGGGGAGCTCCTATAATTCACCCCTCCACTTT. Residues: CASSRIGGSSYNSPLHF.

There are a few counts of this clone. The same CDR3 arises from other DNA sequences in this sample as well. The CDR3 DNA is TGTGCCTGGAATGAGGTAGCTGAAGCTTTCTTT. This codes for CAWNEVAEAFF. The chain has TRBV30 and TRBJ1-1; no definite D call. The ends were cut back, 4 bases at V and 6 bases at J, with 9 bases in the middle. This CDR3 comprises 11 residues. Germline-derived CDR1 and CDR2 are GTSNPN and SVGIG (reference sequence). Complete variable domain (other parts from reference TRBV30 and TRBJ1-1): SQTIHQWPATLVQPVGSPLSLECTVEGTSNPNLYWYRQAAGRGLQLLFYSVGIGQISSEVPQNLSASRPQDRQFILSSKKLLLSDSGFYLCAWNEVAEAFFGQGTRLTVV.

The chain joins TRBV10-3 to TRBJ2-3; maybe TRBD2 (7 bases). V gave up 4 bases and J gave up 7 bases, with 21 bases separating them. The CDR3 loop spans 16 amino acids. Per the germline V gene, CDR1 is ENHRY and CDR2 is SYGVKD. CDR3 region: CAISVSGAREGNTQYF. DNA for the CDR3: TGTGCCATCAGTGTTTCAGGGGCCAGGGAGGGGAATACGCAGTATTTT.

The chain carries TRBV30 and TRBJ1-1; D is unresolved. Germline V gene sequence: CDR1 GTSNPN, CDR2 SVGIG (reference sequence). The CDR3 contains 13 residues. Trimming stripped 4 bases from V and 0 bases from J, with 9 bases between. The CDR3: CAWTKSLNTEAFF. The DNA for the CDR3 is TGTGCCTGGACGAAGTCCTTGAACACTGAAGCTTTCTTT.

The V call is TRBV2, the J call TRBJ2-3; D not certain. The CDR3 has 12 amino acids. Deletions cut 2 bases from V and 4 bases from J, with 4 bases between. CDR1 and CDR2 from the germline V gene are SNHLY and FYNNEI. CDR3 DNA: TGTGCCAGCAGTGAAAGCGCAGATACGCAGTATTTT. It specifies CASSESADTQYF. Supplemented by reference TRBV2 and TRBJ2-3, the full variable domain reads EPEVTQTPSHQVTQMGQEVILRCVPISNHLYFYWYRQILGQKVEFLVSFYNNEISEKSEIFDDQFSVERPDGSNFTLKIRSTKLEDSAMYFCASSESADTQYFGPGTRLTVL.

This chain joins TRBV6-5 and TRBJ2-7, with a possible D match to TRBD2 (5 bases). Trimming stripped 7 bases from V and 2 bases from J, with 18 bases between. The CDR3 is 15 residues long. In germline, CDR1 is MNHEY, CDR2 SVGAGI. The CDR3 coding sequence is TGTGCCAGCACCCCCGACGGAGGAGTCCCCTACGAGCAGTACTTC. Translation gives CASTPDGGVPYEQYF.

The rearrangement uses TRBV6-1 and TRBJ2-6, with D perhaps given as TRBD1 or TRBD2 (6 bases each). V was clipped by 3 bases and J by 0 bases, with 12 bases between them. The CDR3 spans 17 residues. CDR1 is MNHNS and CDR2 is SASEGT in the germline V gene. Here the CDR3 reads CASSDGGASSGANVLTF. The CDR3 DNA sequence: TGTGCCAGCAGTGACGGGGGCGCCAGCTCTGGGGCCAACGTCCTGACTTTC.

The chain carries TRBV13 and TRBJ1-1, with D perhaps matching TRBD1 (5 bases). Germline CDR1 PRHDT, CDR2 FYEKMQ (reference sequence). The CDR3 is 15 residues long. Trimming took 5 bases from V and 0 from J, leaving 13 bases between them. Here the CDR3 reads CASSVGRGMNTEAFF. CDR3 in DNA: TGTGCCAGCAGCGTTGGGAGGGGTATGAACACTGAAGCTTTCTTT.

The V and J genes are TRBV4-1 and TRBJ1-2; no firm D call. CDR1 is MGHRA, CDR2 YSYEKL, per germline. V lost 4 bases, J lost 5 bases, and 17 bases lay in between. This CDR3 is 15 amino acids long. CDR3 region: CASSPTSSTNYGYTF. CDR3 in DNA: TGCGCCAGCAGCCCTACTTCGTCGACAAATTATGGCTACACCTTC.

The rearrangement links TRBV5-4 to TRBJ2-5; D might be TRBD2 (5 bases). The CDR3 has 14 amino acids. CDR1 and CDR2 (germline): SGHNT, YYREEE (reference sequence). The V end lost 0 bases, the J end lost 4 bases, and 10 bases lay between the germline ends. The CDR3 is CASSLAGGRETQYF. In nucleotides, the CDR3 is TGTGCCAGCAGCTTGGCCGGCGGGCGAGAGACCCAGTACTTC.

The V and J genes are TRBV28 and TRBJ2-3, with 11 bases lining up with TRBD1. Germline lookup yields CDR1 MDHEN and CDR2 SYDVKM. The ends lost 3 bases at V and 4 bases at J; junction bases unmatched: 3. The CDR3 runs 15 residues. CDR3 sequence reads: CASSLGGQGADTQYF. CDR3 in DNA: TGTGCCAGCAGTTTGGGGGGACAGGGGGCAGATACGCAGTATTTT.

The V and J genes are TRBV7-9 and TRBJ2-4, with D unclear. CDR1 SEHNR and CDR2 FQNEAQ come from the germline V gene (reference sequence). The V end lost 3 bases, the J end lost 7 bases, and 13 bases lay between the germline ends. CDR3 length: 14 amino acids. The CDR3 bases are TGTGCCAGCAGCTTTGCGGAAAGGGCGAACATTCAGTACTTC. Its translation: CASSFAERANIQYF.

The chain links TRBV6-5 to TRBJ2-7; the D is unclear. Trimming left V 6 bases short and J 0 bases short, with 15 bases between. The CDR3 is 15 residues long. Germline V gene data show CDR1 as MNHEY and CDR2 as SVGAGI. CDR3 sequence (DNA): TGTGCCAGCAGCCTCGCCGCGACACTCTCCTACGAGCAGTACTTC. Amino acids: CASSLAATLSYEQYF.

The rearrangement joins TRBV27 to TRBJ2-5; the D gene is possibly TRBD1 (5 bases). V was pared by 6 bases and J by 1 base, with 9 bases between. There are 13 residues in the CDR3. Germline values: CDR1 MNHEY, CDR2 SMNVEV (reference sequence). The CDR3 sequence: CASSWTTQETQYF. The CDR3 region has the DNA TGTGCCAGCAGCTGGACAACCCAAGAGACCCAGTACTTC.

This clone has only a few counts. The CDR3 DNA follows: TGTGCCAGCAGTCCCTACGACCCCAGGGGTTACGCTTTCTTT. Translation gives CASSPYDPRGYAFF. The rearrangement uses TRBV6-2 or TRBV6-3 and TRBJ1-1, with D maybe TRBD1 (6 bases). Trimming took off 5 bases at V and 11 bases at J, with 21 bases between the two ends. CDR3 length: 14 amino acids. Germline V CDR1 and CDR2: MNHEY, SVGEGT.

This rearrangement joins TRBV7-2 to TRBJ1-1; no reliable D call. The CDR3 consists of 12 residues. Germline CDR1 SGHTA, CDR2 FQGNSA. Trimming pared 6 bases from V and 2 bases from J, leaving 7 bases between. The CDR3 nucleotides read TGTGCCAGCAGTCACATCAACACTGAAGCTTTCTTT. It specifies CASSHINTEAFF.

This sequence joins TRBV5-1 and TRBJ2-3; a weak D match, TRBD1 (5 bases). CDR1 SGHRS and CDR2 YFSETQ come from the germline V gene. Deletions cut 5 bases from V and 2 bases from J, with 12 bases between. This CDR3 is 14 amino acids long. The CDR3 sequence: CASSWTSYTDTQYF. The DNA for the CDR3 is TGCGCCAGCAGTTGGACATCTTACACAGATACGCAGTATTTT.

A single count supports this clone. CDR3 coding DNA: TGTGCCAGCAGCTTCTCCGGGGGTCAGCCCCAGCATTTT. Protein sequence: CASSFSGGQPQHF. The chain recombines TRBV7-2 with TRBJ1-5, with D possibly being TRBD1 (5 bases). The CDR3 has 13 residues. V lost 3 bases and J 6 bases, leaving 9 bases between the germline ends. The germline gives CDR1 SGHTA, CDR2 FQGNSA.

This clone was counted a single time. The CDR3 nucleotides read TGTGCCAGCAGCGCCGGACAGGGGCCATCCTACGAGCAGTACTTC. Amino acids: CASSAGQGPSYEQYF. The rearrangement joins TRBV9 to TRBJ2-7; 9 bases are shared with TRBD1. The J segment lost 1 base and the V segment lost 3 bases, leaving 5 bases of the junction unmatched. The germline V gene has CDR1 SGDLS and CDR2 YYNGEE. The CDR3 extends over 15 amino acids.

The chain couples TRBV25-1 to TRBJ2-7, with D possibly being TRBD2 (6 bases). The germline gives CDR1 MGHDK, CDR2 SYGVNS. The CDR3 is 15 amino acids. Trimming stripped 1 base from V and 6 bases from J, with 16 bases between. The CDR3 reads CASSEFGDSLSEQYF. The CDR3 nucleotides are TGTGCCAGCAGTGAATTTGGGGACTCTCTTTCCGAGCAGTACTTC.

This clone occurred once. The CDR3 region has the DNA TGTGCCAGCAGCGCGGGACAGGGCTACGAGCAGTACTTC. This encodes CASSAGQGYEQYF. This chain joins TRBV5-8 and TRBJ2-7; 9 nucleotides line up with TRBD1. The CDR3 runs 13 residues. V lost 4 bases and J lost 3; bases outside the gene matches: 2. CDR1 and CDR2 from the germline V gene are SGHTS and YDEGEE. Together with reference TRBV5-8 and TRBJ2-7, the CDR3 gives the full variable domain: EAGVTQSPTHLIKTRGQQATLRCSPISGHTSVYWYQQALGLGLQFLLWYDEGEERNRGNFPPRFSGRQFPNYSSELNVNALELEDSALYLCASSAGQGYEQYFGPGTRLTVT.

The sample holds one count of this clone. The chain recombines TRBV25-1 with TRBJ2-7; D uncertain. V lost 5 bases and J 0 bases, leaving 14 bases between the germline ends. Germline-derived CDR1 and CDR2 are MGHDK and SYGVNS. The CDR3 is made up of 15 amino acids. The CDR3 loop is CASSPRASSSYEQYF. Here the CDR3 DNA reads TGTGCCAGCAGTCCCCGGGCGTCGAGCTCCTACGAGCAGTACTTC.